These T cell receptor beta chains were read from a single sample in a study of T cell responses to AZD1222 COVID-19 vaccine. Assay: immunoSEQ multiplex PCR; the TCRdb copy retains only in-frame clones and omits some. In the table there are around 80,000 clones, 88% of which are singletons. Sequencing used peripheral blood, obtained on day 0 of AZD1222 vaccination. These receptors were collected from an adult in good health. Both conserved end residues are part of each CDR3. The D gene is left open where the match is weak. Size is stated for part of the rows, as once, few or many counts, or as a class when the clone is expanded.

V	D	J	size	DNA	CDR3
TRBV5-1	-	TRBJ2-3	-	TGCGCCAGCAGCTTACGACAGTCCACAGATACGCAGTATTTT	CASSLRQSTDTQYF
TRBV11-2	-	TRBJ1-5	-	TGTGCCAGCAGCTTAGGGACGGGGCTGTCGAGCAATCAGCCCCAGCATTTT	CASSLGTGLSSNQPQHF
TRBV3-1/TRBV3-2	-	TRBJ1-3	-	TGTGCCAGCAGCCAAGGCCCGGGGAACACCATATATTTT	CASSQGPGNTIYF
TRBV19	TRBD1	TRBJ1-1	-	TGTGCCAGTAGTCCTACAGGGGGCACTGAAGCTTTCTTT	CASSPTGGTEAFF
TRBV18	-	TRBJ2-2	-	TGTGCCAGCTCAGGTCAGACCGGAGGCAGCATAACCGGGGAGCTGTTTTTT	CASSGQTGGSITGELFF
TRBV11-3	-	TRBJ2-2	-	TGTGCCAGCAGCTTAGATCCGACCCCCACCGGGGAGCTGTTTTTT	CASSLDPTPTGELFF
TRBV28	-	TRBJ2-4	-	TGTGCCAGCAGTTTATTGGGGACATCTTTAGCCAAAAACATTCAGTACTTC	CASSLLGTSLAKNIQYF
TRBV29-1	TRBD2	TRBJ2-3	-	TGCAGCGTTGGGCGGACTAGCGGTCCTAGCACAGATACGCAGTATTTT	CSVGRTSGPSTDTQYF
TRBV29-1	TRBD2	TRBJ2-1	-	TGCAGCGGGTGGACTAGCGGGGGATACAATGAGCAGTTCTTC	CSGWTSGGYNEQFF
TRBV24-1	-	TRBJ2-1	-	TGTGCCACCAGTGTTACGACAGGCCACCAGCAGTTCTTC	CATSVTTGHQQFF
TRBV3-1/TRBV3-2	-	TRBJ2-5	-	TGTGCCAGCAGGAAGGGGGGGCTCCAAGAGACCCAGTACTTC	CASRKGGLQETQYF
TRBV28	-	TRBJ1-2	-	TGTGCCAGCAGTAGCCAGGAGGTCTATGGCTACACCTTC	CASSSQEVYGYTF
TRBV13	-	TRBJ1-1	-	TGTGCCAGCAGCTTAGCCCCCGGAGCGAACACTGAAGCTTTCTTT	CASSLAPGANTEAFF
TRBV28	-	TRBJ1-2	-	TGTGCCAGCAGGTGGCGGTCAAGAGGCTACACCTTC	CASRWRSRGYTF
TRBV6-5	-	TRBJ1-4	-	TGTGCCAGCAGTCCCGGCCGGGAAAAACTGTTTTTT	CASSPGREKLFF
TRBV18	-	TRBJ1-1	-	TGTGCCAGCTCACCAGGAGGGTTGAACACTGAAGCTTTCTTT	CASSPGGLNTEAFF
TRBV2	TRBD2	TRBJ2-4	-	TGTGCCAGCTCAGACGGGAGGACCATTCAGTACTTC	CASSDGRTIQYF
TRBV2	-	TRBJ1-1	-	TGTGCCAACAAACAGGGCAGCACTGAAGCTTTCTTT	CANKQGSTEAFF
TRBV24-1	-	TRBJ2-1	-	TGTGCCACCAGTGATTTGGGGGGGGAGCAGTTCTTC	CATSDLGGEQFF
TRBV7-8	TRBD2	TRBJ2-7	-	TGTGCCAGCAGCCGACCGGGAGGTTTTGAGCAGTACTTC	CASSRPGGFEQYF
TRBV18	-	TRBJ1-3	-	TGTGCCAGCTCAGTAATTTCGGGACCTAGAAACACCATATATTTT	CASSVISGPRNTIYF
TRBV11-3	-	TRBJ2-3	-	TGTGCCAGCAGCCCAGGACCCAGCACAGATACGCAGTATTTT	CASSPGPSTDTQYF
TRBV10-3	-	TRBJ2-3	-	TGTGCCATCAGTGAGTCTGGGGGAGCAGGCTACCGCAGCACAGATACGCAGTATTTT	CAISESGGAGYRSTDTQYF
TRBV7-5	-	TRBJ1-5	-	TGTGTCAGAAGCTTAGTTCAAGGGGCGCCTCACAATCAGCCCCAGCATTTT	CVRSLVQGAPHNQPQHF
TRBV13	-	TRBJ2-6	-	TGTGCCAGCAGTTTATCACAGGGTTACGGGGCCAACGTCCTGACTTTC	CASSLSQGYGANVLTF
TRBV2	-	TRBJ2-2	-	TGTGCCAGCAGTGATGCGGCGGCGAACACCGGGGAGCTGTTTTTT	CASSDAAANTGELFF
TRBV9	-	TRBJ2-1	-	TGTGCCAGCAGCGTAACCATCTCAAGCTCCTACAATGAGCAGTTCTTC	CASSVTISSSYNEQFF
TRBV5-1	TRBD2	TRBJ2-2	-	TGCGCCAGCAGCCGGGGACTAGCGGGAGGGCCGGGCACCGGGGAGCTGTTTTTT	CASSRGLAGGPGTGELFF
TRBV19	TRBD2	TRBJ2-3	-	TGTGCCAGTAGTATAGATACCACTAGCGGGAGCACAGATACGCAGTATTTT	CASSIDTTSGSTDTQYF
TRBV7-9	-	TRBJ2-5	-	TGTGCCAGCGCCTGGGGCCAAGAGACCCAGTACTTC	CASAWGQETQYF
TRBV3-1/TRBV3-2	-	TRBJ1-1	-	TGTGCCAGCAGCCAGGGACACAACACTGAAGCTTTCTTT	CASSQGHNTEAFF
TRBV5-1	-	TRBJ1-1	-	TGCGCCAGCAGCCGGAGGTCAGGGGTTTCGAACACTGAAGCTTTCTTT	CASSRRSGVSNTEAFF
TRBV5-5	-	TRBJ1-1	-	TGTGCCAGCAGCCTAACGGGGGGAGAGACTGAAGCTTTCTTT	CASSLTGGETEAFF
TRBV5-4	TRBD1	TRBJ1-2	-	TGTGCCAGCAGCGGCTACAGGGGGCGAGGCTACACCTTC	CASSGYRGRGYTF
TRBV27	-	TRBJ2-1	-	TGTGCCAGCAGTTCGCCCACTAGTAGGTCCTACAATGAGCAGTTCTTC	CASSSPTSRSYNEQFF
TRBV7-2	-	TRBJ1-5	-	TGTGCCAGCAGCTTAACAGTTAGCAATCAGCCCCAGCATTTT	CASSLTVSNQPQHF
TRBV18	TRBD1	TRBJ1-5	-	TGTGCCAGCTCACGGGGACAGGCTCTTAATCAGCCCCAGCATTTT	CASSRGQALNQPQHF
TRBV7-3	-	TRBJ1-6	-	TGTGCCAGCAGCTTAAATACGGGATCAAATTCACCCCTCCACTTT	CASSLNTGSNSPLHF
TRBV19	TRBD2	TRBJ2-2	-	TGTGCCAGTAGTATCCGCGGGGGGGCCCGGGCCGGGGAGCTGTTTTTT	CASSIRGGARAGELFF
TRBV11-2	TRBD1	TRBJ2-1	-	TGTGCCAGCAGCCCCCGGACAGGGCGTGGCAATGAGCAGTTCTTC	CASSPRTGRGNEQFF
TRBV6-1	-	TRBJ1-5	-	TGTGCCAGCAGTGAAGGTGGTTGGGAGCCCCAGCATTTT	CASSEGGWEPQHF
TRBV7-2	-	TRBJ2-1	-	TGTGCCAGCACCCTAGGGGTCTACAATGAGCAGTTCTTC	CASTLGVYNEQFF
TRBV7-9	TRBD1	TRBJ1-6	-	TGTGCCAGCAGCCCCTCCCTTCCGGGACAGGGAAGTTCACCCCTCCACTTT	CASSPSLPGQGSSPLHF
TRBV28	TRBD1	TRBJ1-1	-	TGTGCCAGCAGTCTTACAGGGGGCCGTACTGAAGCTTTCTTT	CASSLTGGRTEAFF
TRBV15	-	TRBJ1-5	-	TGTGCCACCACCCCAGGGAAGGGTAGCAATCAGCCCCAGCATTTT	CATTPGKGSNQPQHF
TRBV30	-	TRBJ1-4	-	TGTGCCTGGAGGCCCGTTGGGGCCTCCGATGAAAAACTGTTTTTT	CAWRPVGASDEKLFF
TRBV12-3/TRBV12-4	-	TRBJ1-5	few	TGTGCCAGCAGTTTTTCAGGGTTCGAGCCCCAGCATTTT	CASSFSGFEPQHF
TRBV11-3	-	TRBJ2-2	-	TGTGCCAGCAGCTTAGATCCGGGGATCCTCGGAAACACCGGGGAGCTGTTTTTT	CASSLDPGILGNTGELFF
TRBV7-9	TRBD1	TRBJ1-5	-	TGTGCCAGCAGCCGACATCCCCCCGGGACAGGGGTGAATCAGCCCCAGCATTTT	CASSRHPPGTGVNQPQHF
TRBV5-5	TRBD2	TRBJ2-1	-	TGTGCCAGCAGCTTCTTCCCGGGACTAGCCGGCAATGAGCAGTTCTTC	CASSFFPGLAGNEQFF
TRBV29-1	TRBD1	TRBJ1-1	-	TGCAGCGTTGCCCGGACAGGGGAGGCTGAAGCTTTCTTT	CSVARTGEAEAFF
TRBV7-3	TRBD2	TRBJ2-1	-	TGTGCCAGCAGCCGGGGGGGACTTTACAATGAGCAGTTCTTC	CASSRGGLYNEQFF
TRBV28	TRBD1	TRBJ1-2	-	TGTGCCAGCAGCAAGACAGGGATACATGGCTACACCTTC	CASSKTGIHGYTF